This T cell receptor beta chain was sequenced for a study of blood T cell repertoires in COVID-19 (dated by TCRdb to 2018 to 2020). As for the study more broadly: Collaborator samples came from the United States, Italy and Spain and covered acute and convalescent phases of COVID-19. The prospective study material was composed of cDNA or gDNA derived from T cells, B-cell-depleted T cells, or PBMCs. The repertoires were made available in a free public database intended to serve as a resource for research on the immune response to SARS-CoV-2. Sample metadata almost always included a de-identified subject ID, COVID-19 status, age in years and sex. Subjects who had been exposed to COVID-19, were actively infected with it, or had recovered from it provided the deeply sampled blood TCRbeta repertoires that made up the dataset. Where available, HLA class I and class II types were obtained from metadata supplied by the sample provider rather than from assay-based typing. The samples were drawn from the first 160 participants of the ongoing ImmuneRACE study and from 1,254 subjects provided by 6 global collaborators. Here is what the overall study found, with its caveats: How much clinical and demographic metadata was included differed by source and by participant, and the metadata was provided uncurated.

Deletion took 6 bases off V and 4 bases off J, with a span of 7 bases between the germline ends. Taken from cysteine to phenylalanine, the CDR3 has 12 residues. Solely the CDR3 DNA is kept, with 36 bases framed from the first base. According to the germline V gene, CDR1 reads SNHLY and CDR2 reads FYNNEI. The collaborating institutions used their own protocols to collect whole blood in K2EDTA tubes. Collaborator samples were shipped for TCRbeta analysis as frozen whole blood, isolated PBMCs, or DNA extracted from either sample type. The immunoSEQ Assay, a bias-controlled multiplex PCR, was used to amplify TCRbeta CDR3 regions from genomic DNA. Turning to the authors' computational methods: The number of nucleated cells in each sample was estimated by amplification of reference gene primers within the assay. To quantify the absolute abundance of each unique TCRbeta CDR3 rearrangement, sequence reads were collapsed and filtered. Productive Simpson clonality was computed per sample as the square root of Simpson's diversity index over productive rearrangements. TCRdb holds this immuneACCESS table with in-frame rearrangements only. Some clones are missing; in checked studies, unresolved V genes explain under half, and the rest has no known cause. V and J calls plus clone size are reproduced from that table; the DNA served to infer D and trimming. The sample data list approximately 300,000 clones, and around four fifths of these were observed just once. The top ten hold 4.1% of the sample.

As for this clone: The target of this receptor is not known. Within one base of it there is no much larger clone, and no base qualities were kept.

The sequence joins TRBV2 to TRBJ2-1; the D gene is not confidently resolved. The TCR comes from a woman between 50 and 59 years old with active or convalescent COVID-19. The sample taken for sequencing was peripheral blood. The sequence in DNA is TGTGCCAGCAGGGCCGAATACAATGAGCAGTTCTTC. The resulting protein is CASRAEYNEQFF.